This TCR beta chain derives from a study of T-cell reconstitution after alpha-beta-depleted transplantation in children (dated by TCRdb to 2016 to 2018). For the wider study: T-cell immune reconstitution after TCRalphabeta/CD19-depleted allogeneic hematopoietic cell transplantation in children was quantitatively tracked in the study by means of TCR repertoire profiling. Beyond this particular receptor, the publication reports: The apparently early recovery of alphabetaT-cell counts about two months after transplant reportedly depended on only several hundred rapidly expanded clones that came from non-depleted graft cells. The frequencies of hyperexpanded clones fell over the following months, and after one year, T-cell counts and TCRbeta diversity were mostly attributed to newly produced T cells. In some patients, the high TCRbeta diversity seen at day 60 was put down to recipient T cells and intrathymic progenitors that had survived conditioning.

Note on this clonotype: The specificity of this receptor is unknown. Base qualities were left out, and no much larger clone turns up one base away.

Including cysteine and phenylalanine, the CDR3 has 18 amino acids. Only CDR3 DNA remains: 54 bases, in frame from the first base. V and J lose 6 bases and 2 bases, and a span of 29 bases separates them. The germline V gene provides CDR1 SQVTM and CDR2 ANQGSEA. The treatment or condition label, read with the paper, signifies: allogeneic hematopoietic cell transplantation with graft depleted of TCRalphabeta T cells and CD19 B cells. The transplant recipients were children given TCRalphabeta/CD19-depleted allogeneic hematopoietic cell grafts. Library preparation was by PCR. The listed sequencing device is Illumina HiSeq 2500. TCR libraries were prepared with molecular barcoding, using unique molecular identifiers to normalize TCRbeta repertoire quantification. In-frame beta chains were kept once TCRdb had trimmed the public reads at Q25 with fastp and called clones with MiXCR. Merged by CDR3 protein, the rows form single entries marked with the most common genes and DNA. Counted in this sample were under 250,000 distinct CDR3 sequences; under 20% of them appeared once. Around 45% of the sample is in the top ten clones.

The rearrangement joined TRBV29-1 to TRBJ2-7, and TRBD1 may be the D gene, going by 6 matching bases. Sequences were derived from PBMCs, mostly from graft donor cells, sampled 360 days after TCRalphabeta/CD19-depleted stem cell transplant. The TCR was taken from a male patient under 10 years old who had a stem cell transplant for acute lymphoblastic leukemia, so the T cells may come from the graft donor. The CDR3 region reads CSVATQTAGTRYTYEQYF. The bases are TGCAGCGTCGCTACACAAACCGCCGGGACAAGATATACCTACGAGCAGTACTTC.